This record covers a single T cell receptor beta chain. The antigen is unknown. The sample is drawn from a study of cytomegalovirus exposure and HLA in healthy donors. The ends were cut back, 4 bases at V and 1 base at J, with 8 bases in the middle. This CDR3 comprises 13 residues. Germline loops: CDR1 SGHRS, CDR2 YFSETQ. PCR employed 60 Vbeta and 13 Jbeta primers. The table came from immunoSEQ multiplex PCR; TCRdb's copy has only in-frame clones and leaves some out. Of almost 200,000 clones in the sample, roughly four fifths were seen once. Points from the study as a whole: The likely explanation for a cluster of highly shared sequence variants was sequencing artifact. Across donors, sequencing depth was assumed by presence/absence analyses to be roughly uniform. Later on, analysis showed that most CMV-associated TCR beta chains appeared to be HLA-restricted.

The sequenced sample was PBMCs. The source of this sequence is a man aged 25 to 45 in good health and CMV-seronegative. The chain recombines TRBV5-1 with TRBJ1-1; D may be TRBD1 (6 bases). CDR3 in DNA: TGCGCCAGCAGCCAGACAGGGAACACTGAAGCTTTCTTT. Protein sequence: CASSQTGNTEAFF.